A selection of T cell receptor beta chains follows, all from one sample in a study of control samples from healthy donors and cancer patients. Profiled with immunoSEQ multiplex PCR; TCRdb holds only in-frame clones, not every one. In the table there are about 160,000 clones, roughly 89% of which are singletons. The material sequenced was blood. The receptors here all came from a man aged 30-40 years in good health. CDR3s include the opening cysteine and the closing phenylalanine or tryptophan. The order of the fields is V gene, clone size, J gene, D gene, CDR3 DNA, CDR3 protein. A D gene is named only where the DNA matches it firmly. Not all rows give a size; the values are once, few, many and, for expanded clones, a class.

V: TRBV6-6; size: .; J: TRBJ1-3; D: TRBD1; DNA: TGTGCCAGCAGTCGATCTTTCCGACAGGGGACGGGAAACACCATATATTTT; CDR3: CASSRSFRQGTGNTIYF
V: TRBV10-3; size: once; J: TRBJ2-2; D: .; DNA: TGTGCCATCAGTGAGTCGAGGGGGAGCGGTACCGGGGAGCTGTTTTTT; CDR3: CAISESRGSGTGELFF
V: TRBV9; size: few; J: TRBJ2-1; D: TRBD2; DNA: TGTGCCAGCAGCGAGCGGGGGGACCACTACAATGAGCAGTTCTTC; CDR3: CASSERGDHYNEQFF
V: TRBV7-8; size: .; J: TRBJ2-7; D: TRBD1; DNA: TGTGCCAGCAGCCTCCGGGACAGGGGTCCCTACGAGCAGTACTTC; CDR3: CASSLRDRGPYEQYF
V: TRBV28; size: .; J: TRBJ1-2; D: .; DNA: TGTGCCAGCAGTTTCTGGGAGATTAACTATGGCTACACCTTC; CDR3: CASSFWEINYGYTF
V: TRBV25-1; size: once; J: TRBJ1-1; D: .; DNA: TGTGCCAGCTCAGGCCCGGCGAGCACTGAAGCTTTCTTT; CDR3: CASSGPASTEAFF
V: TRBV5-5; size: .; J: TRBJ2-3; D: .; DNA: TGTGCCAGCAGCTTGTTGGACCTCTCAGATACGCAGTATTTT; CDR3: CASSLLDLSDTQYF
V: TRBV4-2; size: .; J: TRBJ1-2; D: .; DNA: TGTGCCAGCAGCCAAGATAGGCGGAATGGCTACACCTTC; CDR3: CASSQDRRNGYTF
V: TRBV19; size: .; J: TRBJ1-2; D: .; DNA: TGTGCCAGTAACGCGGACCGCAGGGGCTACACCTTC; CDR3: CASNADRRGYTF
V: TRBV12-3/TRBV12-4; size: .; J: TRBJ2-3; D: .; DNA: TGTGCCAGCAGTGGGACTAGCACAGATACGCAGTATTTT; CDR3: CASSGTSTDTQYF
V: TRBV7-2; size: .; J: TRBJ1-1; D: .; DNA: TGTGCCAGCAGCTCGTGGTCCGGCACCCAAGCTTTCTTT; CDR3: CASSSWSGTQAFF
V: TRBV7-9; size: .; J: TRBJ1-3; D: .; DNA: TGTGCCAGCAGCTTCGGCGGGGTCAATGGAAACACCATATATTTT; CDR3: CASSFGGVNGNTIYF
V: TRBV6-6; size: .; J: TRBJ1-1; D: .; DNA: TGTGCCAGCAGTTACACAGGTGGCACTGAAGCTTTCTTT; CDR3: CASSYTGGTEAFF
V: TRBV28; size: once; J: TRBJ1-2; D: .; DNA: TGTGCCAGCAGTGTACCGGGCCCCTTCCACTATGGCTACACCTTC; CDR3: CASSVPGPFHYGYTF
V: TRBV19; size: .; J: TRBJ1-3; D: .; DNA: TGTGCCAGTATCCAGCAGGGTGCGGGAAACACCATATATTTT; CDR3: CASIQQGAGNTIYF
V: TRBV7-9; size: .; J: TRBJ2-3; D: .; DNA: TGTGCCAGCAGCTTGGGGGGAGGAATAGATACGCAGTATTTT; CDR3: CASSLGGGIDTQYF
V: TRBV12-3/TRBV12-4; size: .; J: TRBJ1-3; D: .; DNA: TGTGCCAGCAGTTTTTCCAATGGAAACACCATATATTTT; CDR3: CASSFSNGNTIYF
V: TRBV23-1; size: .; J: TRBJ1-4; D: .; DNA: TGCGCCAGCAGTCAGCCTTCCACCACACCGCGCATTTCAACTAATGAAAAACTGTTTTTT; CDR3: CASSQPSTTPRISTNEKLFF
V: TRBV21-1; size: .; J: TRBJ2-3; D: .; DNA: TGTGCCAGCAGTCGTGAGATAGGGCTAGGGGGAGGAAATACGCAGTATTTT; CDR3: CASSREIGLGGGNTQYF
V: TRBV14; size: .; J: TRBJ1-1; D: .; DNA: TGTGCCAGCAGCCAATCCGAATCTCACGAGAGGGCTTTCTTT; CDR3: CASSQSESHERAFF
V: TRBV19; size: .; J: TRBJ2-7; D: .; DNA: TGTGCCAGTAGTGAAACCGGGACATCTTTAGGGGAGCAGTACTTC; CDR3: CASSETGTSLGEQYF
V: TRBV7-2; size: .; J: TRBJ2-7; D: .; DNA: TGTGCCAGCAGCTTAGAAGGAGGGGACGAGCAGTACTTC; CDR3: CASSLEGGDEQYF
V: TRBV27; size: .; J: TRBJ2-1; D: .; DNA: TGTGCCAGCAGTTTTCGGGGCTCTTTCGATGAGCAGTTCTTC; CDR3: CASSFRGSFDEQFF
V: TRBV7-8; size: .; J: TRBJ1-6; D: .; DNA: TGTGCCAGCAGCTTAGATGGGGGTGGGGGACAATTAAGTTCACCCCTCCACTTT; CDR3: CASSLDGGGGQLSSPLHF
V: TRBV5-4; size: .; J: TRBJ2-1; D: TRBD2; DNA: TGTGCCAGCAGCCTGGGGGGGACTTTCAACAATGAGCAGTTCTTC; CDR3: CASSLGGTFNNEQFF
V: TRBV28; size: .; J: TRBJ2-2; D: .; DNA: TGTGCCAGCGGGGACGTAGCGAACACCGGGGAGCTGTTTTTT; CDR3: CASGDVANTGELFF
V: TRBV7-2; size: once; J: TRBJ1-1; D: .; DNA: TGTGCCAGCAGCTTAGTCGGACAGTTGAACACTGAAGCTTTCTTT; CDR3: CASSLVGQLNTEAFF
V: TRBV15; size: .; J: TRBJ2-2; D: TRBD2; DNA: TGTGCCACCAGCAGATCAATTAGCGGGAGGGTAAACACCGGGGAGCTGTTTTTT; CDR3: CATSRSISGRVNTGELFF
V: TRBV7-9; size: .; J: TRBJ2-5; D: TRBD1; DNA: TGTGCCAGCAGTCCGACCGGGACAGGGGGTATGAAACAAGAGACCCAGTACTTC; CDR3: CASSPTGTGGMKQETQYF
V: TRBV5-5; size: once; J: TRBJ1-4; D: TRBD1; DNA: TGTGCCAGCAGCTTAAGAGGGGGCGGTGAAAAACTGTTTTTT; CDR3: CASSLRGGGEKLFF
V: TRBV19; size: .; J: TRBJ2-1; D: .; DNA: TGTGCCAGTAGTAGAGGCCGTTACAATGAGCAGTTCTTC; CDR3: CASSRGRYNEQFF
V: TRBV27; size: .; J: TRBJ1-2; D: .; DNA: TGTGCCAGCAGTCAAACCTCCCTAGGGTTGTGGCATGGCTACACCTTC; CDR3: CASSQTSLGLWHGYTF
V: TRBV19; size: few; J: TRBJ1-1; D: .; DNA: TGTGCCAGTAGTATTATGGGGGCCCGGGGCACTGAAGCTTTCTTT; CDR3: CASSIMGARGTEAFF
V: TRBV19; size: .; J: TRBJ1-4; D: .; DNA: TGTGCCAGTAGATACTCGGGGGCTGAGGGAAAACTGTTTTTT; CDR3: CASRYSGAEGKLFF
V: TRBV9; size: .; J: TRBJ1-4; D: TRBD1; DNA: TGTGCCAGCAGCGTAGGTGTCGGGACAGGGAATGAAAAACTGTTTTTT; CDR3: CASSVGVGTGNEKLFF
V: TRBV6-5; size: .; J: TRBJ1-3; D: .; DNA: TGTGCCAGCAGCCTACGGGGAAACACCATATATTTT; CDR3: CASSLRGNTIYF
V: TRBV9; size: .; J: TRBJ2-7; D: TRBD2; DNA: TGTGCCAGCAGCGTAGTTCTGGGAGGGCCGTACGAGCAGTACTTC; CDR3: CASSVVLGGPYEQYF
V: TRBV6-2/TRBV6-3; size: .; J: TRBJ2-7; D: .; DNA: TGTGCCAGCAGTCAGGGAGACGAGCAGTACTTC; CDR3: CASSQGDEQYF
V: TRBV4-1; size: .; J: TRBJ2-1; D: .; DNA: TGCGCCAGCAGCCCTAATCCCGGGAGACGGTTCTTC; CDR3: CASSPNPGRRFF
V: TRBV4-1; size: .; J: TRBJ1-2; D: TRBD1; DNA: TGCGCCAGCAGCCAAAACAGGGGTTTGGGGGGCTACACCTTC; CDR3: CASSQNRGLGGYTF
V: TRBV6-5; size: once; J: TRBJ1-1; D: .; DNA: TGTGCCAGCAGGGATACAGTGAACACTGAAGCTTTCTTT; CDR3: CASRDTVNTEAFF
V: TRBV3-1/TRBV3-2; size: .; J: TRBJ1-3; D: .; DNA: TGTGCCAGTACGAGGGGGACTTACTACTCTGGAAACACCATATATTTT; CDR3: CASTRGTYYSGNTIYF
V: TRBV5-1; size: .; J: TRBJ2-3; D: TRBD1; DNA: TGCGCCAGCAGCTTGTCCGGGACAGCTAGCACAGATACGCAGTATTTT; CDR3: CASSLSGTASTDTQYF
V: TRBV12-3/TRBV12-4; size: .; J: TRBJ1-1; D: .; DNA: TGTGCCAGCACCCTTACGGGAAGAATGGCTTTCTTT; CDR3: CASTLTGRMAFF
V: TRBV4-1; size: .; J: TRBJ1-5; D: TRBD1; DNA: TGCGCCAGCAGCCAGAACTTGCTAATTGGGACAGGGACCCTAAATCAGCCCCAGCATTTT; CDR3: CASSQNLLIGTGTLNQPQHF
V: TRBV5-1; size: .; J: TRBJ2-1; D: .; DNA: TGCGCCAGCAGCTTGTCAGGGGAGGATGAGCAGTTCTTC; CDR3: CASSLSGEDEQFF
V: TRBV6-2/TRBV6-3; size: .; J: TRBJ2-1; D: TRBD1; DNA: TGTGCCAGCAGTTACAGGGTTCAGGGGGCGAACAATGAGCAGTTCTTC; CDR3: CASSYRVQGANNEQFF
V: TRBV29-1; size: .; J: TRBJ2-5; D: .; DNA: TGCAGCGCCCACCTTACCCTGACCCGTGAGACCCAGTACTTC; CDR3: CSAHLTLTRETQYF